What follows is one TCR beta chain and its context. The sample is drawn from a study of blood T cell repertoires in COVID-19. About the research overall: Donors in the United States, Italy and Spain gave samples during acute or convalescent COVID-19. T cells, B-cell-depleted T cells, or PBMCs provided the cDNA or gDNA that served as material.

From germline, CDR1 is SGHDN and CDR2 FVKESK. V lost 1 base, J lost 6 bases, and 10 bases lay in between. This CDR3 comprises 13 residues. In the original analysis: Using reference gene primer amplification, nucleated cell counts were estimated. Clones were sequenced by immunoSEQ multiplex PCR, and TCRdb holds only the in-frame ones, with some missing. V, J and clone size reflect that table, while D and trimming were determined from the DNA. Among 55,000 to 70,000 clones listed, roughly 90% were seen once. The chain joins TRBV14 to TRBJ2-7; perhaps TRBD2 as D (5 bases). Sequenced sample: peripheral blood. The source of this sequence is a woman in her forties or fifties with active or convalescent COVID-19. The CDR3 DNA reads TGTGCCAGCAGCCAAGTCTGGGGAGCCGAGCAGTACTTC. This sequence encodes CASSQVWGAEQYF.